The sample holds one count of the clone carrying this T cell receptor beta chain. Original data processing: Amplification with reference gene primers provided the estimates of nucleated cell counts. Sequencing was performed with immunoSEQ multiplex PCR; in TCRdb, only in-frame clones are kept and a portion is missing. That table furnishes V, J and clone size, whereas the DNA furnished D and trimming. The table has 110,000 to 150,000 clones, around 86% seen once. The V end was cut by 2 bases, the J end by 4 bases, with 11 bases between. This CDR3 has 14 residues. The V gene's germline CDR1 is LGHNA and CDR2 YSLEER. This sample is drawn from a study of blood T cell repertoires in COVID-19. Study context: T cells, B-cell-depleted T cells, or PBMCs provided the cDNA or gDNA that served as material.

This rearrangement joins TRBV4-3 to TRBJ1-2; a possible D gene is TRBD1 (5 bases). The sequence was obtained from a human donor in a cohort sampled during active COVID-19. Sequencing was carried out using peripheral blood. DNA for the CDR3: TGCGCCAGCAGCCAAAACGACAGAAGCTATGGCTACACCTTC. Its protein product is CASSQNDRSYGYTF.